The sequence of this T cell receptor beta chain was determined in a study of vaccination and CD4 T cells after COVID-19. On this clonotype itself: Its specificity is not known.

The length of the CDR3 is 14 residues. J gave up 2 bases and V 5 bases, and 4 bases lay outside the gene matches. Germline CDR1 is WNHNN and CDR2 is SYGVQD (reference sequence). Sequencing of DNA taken from cultured CD4+ T cells relied on the Oncomine TCR Beta short-read assay. From the PCR reads, TCRdb called clonotypes with MiXCR, one entry per CDR3 protein. The sample carries 20,000 or so distinct CDR3 sequences, 38% recorded once. The sample's treatment: approximately 9-day PBMC culture with coronavirus spike peptide pools or control peptides (ViraFEST assay). The origin of this receptor is a human donor who received a COVID-19 vaccine. The rearrangement links TRBV10-1 to TRBJ2-7; TRBD1 agrees at 9 bases. This material consisted of CD4+ T cells from blood, cultured in vitro, taken before SARS-CoV-2 vaccination. Here the CDR3 reads CASSPRTGAYEQYF. CDR3 sequence (DNA): TGCGCCAGCAGTCCCAGGACAGGGGCCTACGAGCAGTACTTC.